Below, one T cell receptor (beta chain) is given with its context. TCRdb keeps only in-frame clones here, not all; method: immunoSEQ multiplex PCR. The sample has hundreds of thousands of clones; 98% are singletons. The data derive from a study of shared clonotypes between healthy human individuals. As for the study in general: Per-donor plates numbered three CD4 naive, three CD4 memory, two CD8 naive and one CD8 memory.

Naive-designated CD8 cells lacked CD45RO, were positively enriched for CCR7, and omitted terminally differentiated effector memory CD45RA+ cells. The clonotype comes from a man aged 30 to 45 in good health. Sequences were obtained from naive CD8+ T cells sorted from blood.

DNA for the CDR3: TGTGCCAGCAGCTTAAATCGGGGGGCTCGAAGTTACGAGCAGTACTTC. The encoded protein is CASSLNRGARSYEQYF. This rearrangement joins TRBV7-9 to TRBJ2-7; D is perhaps TRBD2 (7 bases). CDR3 length: 16 amino acids. Germline lookup yields CDR1 SEHNR and CDR2 FQNEAQ (reference sequence). Trimming pared 2 bases from V and 4 bases from J, leaving 18 bases between. Supplemented by reference TRBV7-9 and TRBJ2-7, the full variable domain reads DTGVSQNPRHKITKRGQNVTFRCDPISEHNRLYWYRQTLGQGPEFLTYFQNEAQLEKSRLLSDRFSAERPKGSFSTLEIQRTEQGDSAMYLCASSLNRGARSYEQYFGPGTRLTVT.